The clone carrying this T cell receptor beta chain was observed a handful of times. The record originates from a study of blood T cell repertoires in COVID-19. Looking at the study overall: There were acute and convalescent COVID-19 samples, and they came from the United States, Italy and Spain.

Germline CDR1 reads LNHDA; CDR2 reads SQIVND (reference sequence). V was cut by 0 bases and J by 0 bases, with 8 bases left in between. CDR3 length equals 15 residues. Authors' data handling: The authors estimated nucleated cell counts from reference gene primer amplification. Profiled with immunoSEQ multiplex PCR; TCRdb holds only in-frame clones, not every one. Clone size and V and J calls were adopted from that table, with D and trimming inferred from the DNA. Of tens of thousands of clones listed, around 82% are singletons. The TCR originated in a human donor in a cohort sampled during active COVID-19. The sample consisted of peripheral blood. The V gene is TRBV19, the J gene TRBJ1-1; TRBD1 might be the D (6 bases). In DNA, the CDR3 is TGTGCCAGTAGTATAGACGGGGACATGAACACTGAAGCTTTCTTT. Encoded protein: CASSIDGDMNTEAFF.